This note documents a single T cell receptor (beta chain) sequence. This record belongs to a study of T cell responses to AZD1222 COVID-19 vaccine. The CDR3 runs 14 residues. Germline V gene lookup returns CDR1 MDHEN and CDR2 SYDVKM. V was shortened by 2 bases and J by 2 bases, with 9 bases between the two germline ends. TCRdb's table, derived via immunoSEQ multiplex PCR, lists solely in-frame clones and lacks some. The sample carries more than 95,000 clones, 75% to 90% recorded once. This receptor was obtained from an adult in good health. The material was peripheral blood, obtained on day 0 of AZD1222 vaccination. The V gene is TRBV28, the J gene TRBJ1-2; D remains unclear. The CDR3 reads CASSLEIANYGYTF. CDR3 nucleotide sequence: TGTGCCAGCAGTTTAGAAATCGCCAACTATGGCTACACCTTC.